The 21 T cell receptor beta chains below come from one sample, sequenced in a study. Using its own MiXCR run on the RT-PCR reads, TCRdb lists one record per CDR3 protein. The sample yields about 680,000 distinct CDR3 sequences, 13% to 15% seen once. Sequenced sample: memory CD4+ T cells from blood. All receptors come from a female donor in good health, serving as a healthy control.

This clonotype was seen repeatedly, ten times or more. The CDR3 spells CSVESRDHSYEQYF. In DNA, the CDR3 is TGCAGCGTTGAGTCCAGGGACCACTCCTACGAGCAGTACTTC. The genes are TRBV29-1 and TRBJ2-7; D is perhaps TRBD1 or TRBD2 (5 bases each). CDR1 is SQVTM and CDR2 is ANQGSEA in the germline V gene. There are 14 residues in the CDR3. V dropped 3 bases and J dropped 0 bases, with 12 bases sitting between them.

The chain employs TRBV6-6 and TRBJ2-7; D is ambiguous. This CDR3 spans 13 amino acids. Germline CDR1 and CDR2: MNHNY and SVGAGI (reference sequence). Deletions cut 0 bases from V and 8 bases from J, with 11 bases between. DNA for the CDR3: TGTGCCAGCAGTTACTCGAGTCCTTACAAGCAGTACTTC. Translating it yields CASSYSSPYKQYF.

This clonotype was found a few times. This sequence joins TRBV7-2 and TRBJ2-7; 8 nucleotides match TRBD1. Germline V lookup: CDR1 SGHTA, CDR2 FQGNSA. CDR3 size: 15 residues. Trimming removed 1 base from V and 3 bases from J; junction bases left unmatched: 5. This chain's CDR3 is CASSLVAGGRYEQYF. The CDR3 nucleotides read TGTGCCAGCAGCTTAGTCGCAGGGGGCCGCTACGAGCAGTACTTC.

V is TRBV24-1 and J is TRBJ2-2; 10 bases align to TRBD1. The germline CDR1 and CDR2 sequences are KGHDR and SFDVKD. The CDR3 is 16 amino acids. V shed 4 bases and J 6 bases; nucleotides not matched to a gene: 7. Here the CDR3 reads CATSDSAGTGAGELFF. The CDR3 DNA reads as TGTGCCACCAGTGACTCTGCCGGGACAGGGGCCGGGGAGCTGTTTTTT.

Regarding this clonotype: This clone may be a read error of a much larger clone one base away. CDR3 protein: CAGSQDGTGGTEAFF. The CDR3 DNA reads as TGCGCCGGCAGCCAAGATGGTACAGGGGGCACTGAAGCTTTCTTT. V and J are TRBV4-3 and TRBJ1-1; 8 nucleotides align to TRBD1. Per the germline V gene, CDR1 is LGHNA and CDR2 is YSLEER. CDR3 length: 15 residues.

In this sample, this clonotype turned up a few times. The chain recombines TRBV7-9 with TRBJ2-1; maybe TRBD2 (6 bases). Germline V gives CDR1 SEHNR, CDR2 FQNEAQ (reference sequence). The V and J ends lost 8 bases and 4 bases respectively, with 15 bases between them. CDR3 length: 14 amino acids. In DNA, the CDR3 is TGTGCCAGCCAAATCGGGAGTTCATACAATGAGCAGTTCTTC. As protein: CASQIGSSYNEQFF. The full variable domain, in which reference TRBV7-9 and TRBJ2-1 provide the parts outside the CDR3, is DTGVSQNPRHKITKRGQNVTFRCDPISEHNRLYWYRQTLGQGPEFLTYFQNEAQLEKSRLLSDRFSAERPKGSFSTLEIQRTEQGDSAMYLCASQIGSSYNEQFFGPGTRLTVL.

This clonotype was seen ten or more times. This sequence joins TRBV5-1 and TRBJ1-2; TRBD1 agrees at 9 bases. V lost 4 bases, J lost 8 bases, and 12 bases stayed unmatched. CDR1 and CDR2 (germline): SGHRS, YFSETQ. CDR3 size: 15 residues. CDR3 protein: CASSDSGQGYEGYTF. For the CDR3, the DNA is TGCGCCAGCAGCGATTCGGGACAGGGATATGAGGGCTACACCTTC.

A few counts support this clonotype. V usage is TRBV5-1 and J usage is TRBJ2-1; D is unclear. This CDR3 spans 14 amino acids. The germline gives CDR1 SGHRS, CDR2 YFSETQ. Trimming removed 4 bases from V and 8 bases from J, with 16 bases in between. DNA for the CDR3: TGCGCCAGCAGCACGGCTGAGAGGTGGGATGAGCAGTTCTTC. It yields the protein CASSTAERWDEQFF.

The chain uses TRBV18 and TRBJ2-3; 11 bases align to TRBD2. From germline, CDR1 is KGHSH and CDR2 LQKENI. V lost 5 bases to trimming and J lost 5 bases; unmatched junction nucleotides: 6. This CDR3 spans 15 amino acids. In DNA, the CDR3 is TGTGCCAGCTCAGTACTAGCGGGAGTGATAGATACGCAGTATTTT. Translated, it gives CASSVLAGVIDTQYF.

This clonotype appeared a few times. The gene calls are TRBV4-3 and TRBJ1-2, with D uncertain. Trimming pared 0 bases from V and 7 bases from J, leaving 15 bases between. The CDR3 has 15 amino acids. Per germline, CDR1 LGHNA and CDR2 YSLEER. As DNA, the CDR3 is TGCGCCAGCAGCCAAGATAGCACGGGGTCTGGTGGCTACACCTTC. It encodes CASSQDSTGSGGYTF.

This clonotype showed up just a few times. The chain combines TRBV9 with TRBJ1-4; no clear D gene. Germline-derived CDR1 and CDR2 are SGDLS and YYNGEE. The ends were cut back, 3 bases at V and 5 bases at J, with 17 bases in the middle. The CDR3 is 16 residues long. This CDR3 reads CASSAPTGTQNEKLFF. CDR3 bases: TGTGCCAGCAGCGCCCCGACGGGCACGCAGAATGAAAAACTGTTTTTT.

The sample holds many counts of this clonotype. This chain joins TRBV7-9 and TRBJ1-5; D is unclear. V was shortened by 1 base and J by 2 bases, with 12 bases between the two germline ends. There are 16 residues in the CDR3. Germline V gene data show CDR1 as SEHNR and CDR2 as FQNEAQ (reference sequence). The CDR3 protein is CASSLGRVGGNQPQHF. Here the CDR3 DNA reads TGTGCCAGCAGCTTAGGAAGGGTAGGTGGCAATCAGCCCCAGCATTTT.

This clonotype was observed a handful of times. The genes are TRBV27 and TRBJ1-2; D possibly corresponds to TRBD1 (5 bases). The germline V and J ends were trimmed by 0 bases and 4 bases, with 18 bases remaining between them. Germline V CDR1 and CDR2: MNHEY, SMNVEV (reference sequence). This CDR3 region has 17 residues. The CDR3 loop reads CASSLSPTQGGVYGYTF. The CDR3 DNA reads as TGTGCCAGCAGTTTATCCCCGACCCAGGGCGGTGTCTATGGCTACACCTTC.

This clonotype appeared a few times. The chain employs TRBV6-5 and TRBJ2-4; TRBD1 aligns across 8 bases. Germline CDR1 MNHEY, CDR2 SVGAGI. The ends lost 5 bases at V and 11 bases at J; junction bases unmatched: 5. The CDR3 runs to 12 residues. The CDR3 DNA reads as TGTGCCAGCAGTACCCCCAGGGGGCTTCAGTACTTC. Amino acid sequence: CASSTPRGLQYF.

This clonotype was picked up many times. The chain employs TRBV27 and TRBJ1-1; D possibly corresponds to TRBD1 (5 bases). Germline V lookup: CDR1 MNHEY, CDR2 SMNVEV (reference sequence). Between the trimmed V and J ends, which lost 6 bases and 0 bases, there was a span of 23 bases. The CDR3 has 18 residues. CDR3 region: CASRGSMEWGLMNTEAFF. CDR3 nucleotide sequence: TGTGCCAGCAGGGGTAGCATGGAGTGGGGGTTGATGAACACTGAAGCTTTCTTT.

The chain uses TRBV7-2 and TRBJ1-5; D gene uncertain. Trimming removed 4 bases at V and 4 bases at J, with 14 bases between. The CDR3 has 15 amino acids. Germline V gene lookup returns CDR1 SGHTA and CDR2 FQGNSA. CDR3 loop: CASSSLGQRNQPQHF. The CDR3 DNA reads as TGTGCCAGCAGCTCCCTGGGTCAGAGGAATCAGCCCCAGCATTTT.

This chain's CDR3 is CASSRTDYTDTQYF. The CDR3 coding sequence is TGCGCCAGCAGCCGAACCGACTACACAGATACGCAGTATTTT. The rearrangement uses TRBV4-3 and TRBJ2-3; a possible D gene is TRBD2 (5 bases). V lost 4 bases and J lost 2, with 10 bases in between. The CDR3 is 14 amino acids. Per germline, CDR1 LGHNA and CDR2 YSLEER.

V gene TRBV9 combines with J gene TRBJ2-1; D possibly uses TRBD1 or TRBD2 (7 bases each). This CDR3 is 16 amino acids long. Germline-derived CDR1 and CDR2 are SGDLS and YYNGEE. Trimming left V 3 bases short and J 5 bases short, with 18 bases between. Written as DNA, the CDR3 is TGTGCCAGCAGCGCGGCAGGGGGTACTAGCGACAATGAGCAGTTCTTC. Protein sequence: CASSAAGGTSDNEQFF.

This clonotype has just a few counts. This sequence joins TRBV3-1 and TRBJ1-2; the D is unclear. There are 15 residues in the CDR3. Trimming stripped 4 bases from V and 0 bases from J, with 12 bases between. The germline gives CDR1 LGHDT, CDR2 YNNKEL (reference sequence). CDR3 DNA: TGTGCCAGCAGCCCTGCTTTTGGAGCTAACTATGGCTACACCTTC. Translating it yields CASSPAFGANYGYTF.

Turning to this clonotype: With a much larger clone just one base away, this may be a read error. This rearrangement joins TRBV24-1 to TRBJ2-3, with D hard to call. Trimming shortened V by 5 bases and J by 2 bases, and 13 bases separated the two germline ends. This CDR3 has 15 amino acids. CDR1 and CDR2 from the germline V gene are KGHDR and SFDVKD. The CDR3 region is CATSVSYRVTDTQYF. The CDR3 nucleotides are TGTGCCACCAGTGTGAGTTACAGAGTCACAGATACGCAGTATTTT.

V usage is TRBV4-1 and J usage is TRBJ1-6; 8 positions agree with TRBD1. V dropped 2 bases and J dropped 5; count of bases not matched to a gene: 2. The length of the CDR3 is 15 residues. Per the germline V gene, CDR1 is MGHRA and CDR2 is YSYEKL. CDR3 coding DNA: TGCGCCAGCAGCCAACGGACAGGGAATAATTCACCCCTCCACTTT. Protein sequence: CASSQRTGNNSPLHF.